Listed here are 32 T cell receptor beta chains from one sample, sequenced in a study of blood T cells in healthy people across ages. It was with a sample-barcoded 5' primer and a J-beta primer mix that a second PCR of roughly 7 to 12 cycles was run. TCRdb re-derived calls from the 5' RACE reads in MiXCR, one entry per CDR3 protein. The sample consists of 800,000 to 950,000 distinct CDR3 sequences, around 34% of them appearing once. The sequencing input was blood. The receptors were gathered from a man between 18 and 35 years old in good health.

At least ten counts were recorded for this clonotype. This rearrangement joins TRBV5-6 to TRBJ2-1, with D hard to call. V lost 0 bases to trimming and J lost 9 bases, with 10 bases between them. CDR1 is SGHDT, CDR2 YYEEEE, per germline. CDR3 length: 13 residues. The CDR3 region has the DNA TGTGCCAGCAGCTTGGTTTCCTTAGGTGAGCAGTTCTTC. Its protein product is CASSLVSLGEQFF.

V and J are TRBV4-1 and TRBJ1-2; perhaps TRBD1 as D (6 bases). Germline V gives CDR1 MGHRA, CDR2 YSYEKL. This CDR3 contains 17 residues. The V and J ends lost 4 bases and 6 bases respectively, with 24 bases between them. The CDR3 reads CASSRVGRVGGGDGYTF. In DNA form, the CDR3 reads TGCGCCAGCAGCCGAGTGGGGCGGGTCGGAGGGGGAGATGGCTACACCTTC.

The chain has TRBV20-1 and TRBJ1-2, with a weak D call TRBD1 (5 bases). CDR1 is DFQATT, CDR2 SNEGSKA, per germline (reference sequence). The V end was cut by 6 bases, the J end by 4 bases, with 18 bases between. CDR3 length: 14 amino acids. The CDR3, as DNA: TGCAGTGCCCCCGGGACGCCAGACCTCTATGGCTACACCTTC. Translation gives CSAPGTPDLYGYTF.

The CDR3 region has the DNA TGTGCCAGCAGCCGGGGGGCTGGGTCCGGCGGGGAGCTGTTTTTT. It codes for CASSRGAGSGGELFF. This chain links TRBV5-4 with TRBJ2-2; D possibly corresponds to TRBD2 (7 bases). V was pared by 4 bases and J by 7 bases, with 17 bases between. Germline V lookup: CDR1 SGHNT, CDR2 YYREEE (reference sequence). The CDR3 runs to 15 residues.

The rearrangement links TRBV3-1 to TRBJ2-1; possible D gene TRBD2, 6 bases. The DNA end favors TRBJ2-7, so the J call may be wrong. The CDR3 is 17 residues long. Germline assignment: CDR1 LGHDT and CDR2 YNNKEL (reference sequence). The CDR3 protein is CASSQNPSSAAYNEQYF. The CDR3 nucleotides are TGTGCCAGCAGCCAAAACCCCTCTAGCGCCGCCTACAATGAGCAGTACTTC.

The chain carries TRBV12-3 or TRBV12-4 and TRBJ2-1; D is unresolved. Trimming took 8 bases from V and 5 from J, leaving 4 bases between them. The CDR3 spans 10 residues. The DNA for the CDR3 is TGTGCCAGCGAGAACAATGAGCAGTTCTTC. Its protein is CASENNEQFF.

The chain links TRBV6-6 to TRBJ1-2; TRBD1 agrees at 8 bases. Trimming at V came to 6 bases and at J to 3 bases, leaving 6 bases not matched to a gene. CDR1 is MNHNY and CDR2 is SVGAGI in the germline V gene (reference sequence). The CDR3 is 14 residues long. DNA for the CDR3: TGTGCCAGCAGCGGACAGGGAATAGACTATGGCTACACCTTC. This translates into CASSGQGIDYGYTF.

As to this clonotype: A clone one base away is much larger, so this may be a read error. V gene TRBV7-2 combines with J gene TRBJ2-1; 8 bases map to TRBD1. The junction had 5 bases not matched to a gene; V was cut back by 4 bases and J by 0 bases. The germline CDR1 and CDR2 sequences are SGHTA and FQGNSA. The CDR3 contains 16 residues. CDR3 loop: CASSSQGGVSYNEQFF. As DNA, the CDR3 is TGTGCCAGCAGCTCACAGGGGGGAGTCTCCTACAATGAGCAGTTCTTC.

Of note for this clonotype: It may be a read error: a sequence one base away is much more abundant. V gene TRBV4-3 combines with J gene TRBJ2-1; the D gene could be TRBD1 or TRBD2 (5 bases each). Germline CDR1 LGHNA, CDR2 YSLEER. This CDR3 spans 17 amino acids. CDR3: CASSQDPGPNSYNDQFF. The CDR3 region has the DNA TGCGCCAGCAGCCAAGACCCGGGACCCAACTCCTACAATGATCAGTTCTTC.

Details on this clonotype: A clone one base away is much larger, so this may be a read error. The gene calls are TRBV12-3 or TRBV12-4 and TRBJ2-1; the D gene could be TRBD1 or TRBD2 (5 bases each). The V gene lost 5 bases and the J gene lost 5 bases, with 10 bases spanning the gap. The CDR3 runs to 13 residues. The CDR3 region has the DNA TGTGCCAGCAGTGGGACGGGAAACAATGAGCAGTTCTTC. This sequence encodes CASSGTGNNEQFF.

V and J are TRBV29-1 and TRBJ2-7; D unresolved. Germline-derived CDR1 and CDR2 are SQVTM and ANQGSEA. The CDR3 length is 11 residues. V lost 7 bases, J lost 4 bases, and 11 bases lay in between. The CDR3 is CSGYDTYEQYF. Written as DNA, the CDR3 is TGCAGCGGCTACGACACGTACGAGCAGTACTTC.

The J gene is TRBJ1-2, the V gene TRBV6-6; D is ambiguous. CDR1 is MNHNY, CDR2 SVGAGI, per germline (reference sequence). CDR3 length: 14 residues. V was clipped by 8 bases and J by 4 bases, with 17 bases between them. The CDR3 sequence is CASGTVGAAYGYTF. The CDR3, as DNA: TGTGCCAGCGGAACTGTGGGCGCTGCCTATGGCTACACCTTC.

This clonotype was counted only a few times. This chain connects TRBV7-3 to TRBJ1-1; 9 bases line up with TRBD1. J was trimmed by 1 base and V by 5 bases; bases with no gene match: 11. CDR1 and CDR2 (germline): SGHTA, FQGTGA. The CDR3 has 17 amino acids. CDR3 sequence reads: CASSRGTGRISNTEAFF. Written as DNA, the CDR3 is TGTGCCAGCAGCCGAGGGACAGGGCGCATTTCGAACACTGAAGCTTTCTTT.

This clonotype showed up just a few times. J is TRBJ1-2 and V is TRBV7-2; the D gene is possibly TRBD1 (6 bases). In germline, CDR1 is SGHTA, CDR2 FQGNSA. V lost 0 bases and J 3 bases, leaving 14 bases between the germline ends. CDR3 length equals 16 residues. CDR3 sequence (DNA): TGTGCCAGCAGCTTAGCGACTCCGGGGGCTGACTATGGCTACACCTTC. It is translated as CASSLATPGADYGYTF.

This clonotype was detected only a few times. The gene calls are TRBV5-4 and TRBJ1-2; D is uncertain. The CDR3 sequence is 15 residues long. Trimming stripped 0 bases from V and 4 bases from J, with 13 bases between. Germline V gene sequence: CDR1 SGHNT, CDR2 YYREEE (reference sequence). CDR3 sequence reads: CASSLVGSTVYGYTF. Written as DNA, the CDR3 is TGTGCCAGCAGCTTGGTCGGCAGCACCGTCTATGGCTACACCTTC.

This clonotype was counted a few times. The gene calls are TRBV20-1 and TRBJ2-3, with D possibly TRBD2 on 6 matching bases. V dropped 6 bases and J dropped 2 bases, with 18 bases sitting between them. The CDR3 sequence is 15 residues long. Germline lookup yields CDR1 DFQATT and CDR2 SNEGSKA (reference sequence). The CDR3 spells CSALELRGYTDTQYF. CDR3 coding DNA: TGCAGTGCCCTGGAGTTGCGGGGATACACAGATACGCAGTATTTT.

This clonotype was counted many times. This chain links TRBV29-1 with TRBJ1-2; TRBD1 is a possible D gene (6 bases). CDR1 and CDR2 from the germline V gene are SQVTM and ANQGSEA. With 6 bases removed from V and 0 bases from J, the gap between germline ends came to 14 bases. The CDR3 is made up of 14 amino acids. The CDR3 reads CSVPPQGPNYGYTF. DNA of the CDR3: TGCAGCGTCCCTCCCCAGGGGCCTAACTATGGCTACACCTTC. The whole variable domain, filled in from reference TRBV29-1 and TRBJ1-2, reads SAVISQKPSRDICQRGTSLTIQCQVDSQVTMMFWYRQQPGQSLTLIATANQGSEATYESGFVIDKFPISRPNLTFSTLTVSNMSPEDSSIYLCSVPPQGPNYGYTFGSGTRLTVV.

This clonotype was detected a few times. The CDR3 region has the DNA TGCAGTGCTAGAATCCCAGCGGGGGGGCCCGGAGATACGCAGTATTTT. Its translation: CSARIPAGGPGDTQYF. The chain carries TRBV20-1 and TRBJ2-3; 10 bases line up with TRBD2. This CDR3 spans 16 amino acids. Germline V lookup: CDR1 DFQATT, CDR2 SNEGSKA (reference sequence). The junction had 10 bases not matched to a gene; V was cut back by 2 bases and J by 5 bases.

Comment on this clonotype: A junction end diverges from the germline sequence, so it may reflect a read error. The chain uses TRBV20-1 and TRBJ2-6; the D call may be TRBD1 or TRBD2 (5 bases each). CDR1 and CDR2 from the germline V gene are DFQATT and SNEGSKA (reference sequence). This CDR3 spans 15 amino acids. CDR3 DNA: TGCAGTGCTAGAGGGGGGTTCTCTGGGGCCAACGCCCTGACTTTC. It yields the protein CSARGGFSGANALTF.

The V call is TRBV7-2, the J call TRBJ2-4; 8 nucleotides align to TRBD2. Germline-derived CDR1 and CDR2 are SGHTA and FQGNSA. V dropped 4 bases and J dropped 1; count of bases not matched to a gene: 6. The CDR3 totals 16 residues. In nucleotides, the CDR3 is TGTGCCAGCAGCTCCGGAGTAGCGGGGGCCAAAAACATTCAGTACTTC. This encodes CASSSGVAGAKNIQYF.

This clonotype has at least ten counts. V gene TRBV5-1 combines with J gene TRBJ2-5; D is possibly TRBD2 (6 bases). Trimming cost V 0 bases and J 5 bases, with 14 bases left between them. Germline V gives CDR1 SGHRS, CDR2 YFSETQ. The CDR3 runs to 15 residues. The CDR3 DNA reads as TGCGCCAGCAGCTTGGGGGACTCCGGGCTTGAGACCCAGTACTTC. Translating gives CASSLGDSGLETQYF. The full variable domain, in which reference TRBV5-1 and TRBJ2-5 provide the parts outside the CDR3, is KAGVTQTPRYLIKTRGQQVTLSCSPISGHRSVSWYQQTPGQGLQFLFEYFSETQRNKGNFPGRFSGRQFSNSRSEMNVSTLELGDSALYLCASSLGDSGLETQYFGPGTRLLVL.

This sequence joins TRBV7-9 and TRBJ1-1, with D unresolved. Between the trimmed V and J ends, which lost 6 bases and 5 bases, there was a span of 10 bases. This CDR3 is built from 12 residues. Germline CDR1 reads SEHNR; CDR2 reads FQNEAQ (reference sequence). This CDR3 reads CASRGMETEAFF. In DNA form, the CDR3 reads TGTGCCAGCAGGGGTATGGAGACTGAAGCTTTCTTT. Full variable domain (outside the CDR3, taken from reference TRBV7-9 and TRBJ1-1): DTGVSQNPRHKITKRGQNVTFRCDPISEHNRLYWYRQTLGQGPEFLTYFQNEAQLEKSRLLSDRFSAERPKGSFSTLEIQRTEQGDSAMYLCASRGMETEAFFGQGTRLTVV.

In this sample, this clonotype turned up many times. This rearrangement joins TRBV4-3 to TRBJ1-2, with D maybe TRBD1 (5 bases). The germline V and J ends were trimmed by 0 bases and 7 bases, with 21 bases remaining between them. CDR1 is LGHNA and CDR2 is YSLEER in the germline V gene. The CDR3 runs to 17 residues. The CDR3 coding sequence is TGCGCCAGCAGCCAAGATTGGGCACAGGAGGTTGGTCGTGGCTACACCTTC. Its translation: CASSQDWAQEVGRGYTF.

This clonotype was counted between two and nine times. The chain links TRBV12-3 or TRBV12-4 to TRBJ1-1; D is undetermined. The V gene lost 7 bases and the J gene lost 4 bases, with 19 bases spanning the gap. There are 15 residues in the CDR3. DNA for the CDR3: TGTGCCAGCAATCCGGCCTCCACTATGTCCACTGAAGCTTTCTTT. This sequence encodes CASNPASTMSTEAFF.

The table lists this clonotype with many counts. In DNA, the CDR3 is TGTGCCAGCAGTCAAACAGGGGTGTTTGAGACCCAGTACTTC. Its translation: CASSQTGVFETQYF. The chain joins TRBV6-6 to TRBJ2-5; 7 bases are shared with TRBD1. Germline CDR1 is MNHNY and CDR2 is SVGAGI (reference sequence). The junction had 8 bases not matched to a gene; V was cut back by 5 bases and J by 5 bases. The CDR3 runs to 14 residues.

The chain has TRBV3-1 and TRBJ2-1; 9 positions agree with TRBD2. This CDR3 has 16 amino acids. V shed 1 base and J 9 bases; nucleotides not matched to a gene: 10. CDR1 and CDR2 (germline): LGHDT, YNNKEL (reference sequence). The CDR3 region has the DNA TGTGCCAGCAGCCAAGGAGGCGGGGGGGGCTTAGGTGAGCAGTTCTTC. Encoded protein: CASSQGGGGGLGEQFF.

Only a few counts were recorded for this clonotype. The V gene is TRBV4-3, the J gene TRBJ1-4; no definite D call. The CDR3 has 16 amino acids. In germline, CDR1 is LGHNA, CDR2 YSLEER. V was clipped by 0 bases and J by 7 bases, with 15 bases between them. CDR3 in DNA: TGCGCCAGCAGCCAAGATAGGACCCGAGGTGGTGAAAAACTGTTTTTT. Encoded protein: CASSQDRTRGGEKLFF.

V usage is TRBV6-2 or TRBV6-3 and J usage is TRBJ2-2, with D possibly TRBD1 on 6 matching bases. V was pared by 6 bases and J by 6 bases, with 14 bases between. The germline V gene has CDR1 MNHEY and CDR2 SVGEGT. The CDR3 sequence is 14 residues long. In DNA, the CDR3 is TGTGCCAGCAGCACTACAGGGCGGGCCGGGGAGCTGTTTTTT. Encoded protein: CASSTTGRAGELFF.

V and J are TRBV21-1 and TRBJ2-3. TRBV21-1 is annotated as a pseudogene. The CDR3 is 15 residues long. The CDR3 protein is CASSQTETDTDTQYF. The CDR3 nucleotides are TGTGCCAGCAGCCAGACCGAGACGGATACAGATACGCAGTATTTT.

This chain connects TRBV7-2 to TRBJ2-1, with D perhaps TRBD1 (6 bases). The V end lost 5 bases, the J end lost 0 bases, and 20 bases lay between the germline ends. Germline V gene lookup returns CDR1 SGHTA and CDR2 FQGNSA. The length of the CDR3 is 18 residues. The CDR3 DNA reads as TGTGCCAGCAGCCCCGGCCCGCACAGGGACGTCTCCTACAATGAGCAGTTCTTC. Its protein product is CASSPGPHRDVSYNEQFF.

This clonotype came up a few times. The CDR3 DNA reads TGTGCCAGCCGAGGACAGGGGCTGGACGAGCAGTACTTC. Amino acid sequence: CASRGQGLDEQYF. This chain links TRBV6-5 with TRBJ2-7; 9 nucleotides match TRBD1. Losses at the gene ends were 8 bases for V and 5 bases for J; bases not matched to a gene: 7. This CDR3 is built from 13 residues. Germline CDR1 is MNHEY and CDR2 is SVGAGI.

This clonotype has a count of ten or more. CDR3: CASSPLLNEQYF. As DNA, the CDR3 is TGTGCCAGCAGTCCCCTATTGAATGAGCAGTACTTC. The gene calls are TRBV12-3 or TRBV12-4 and TRBJ2-7; no definite D call. V was pared by 5 bases and J by 7 bases, with 12 bases between. The CDR3 consists of 12 residues.